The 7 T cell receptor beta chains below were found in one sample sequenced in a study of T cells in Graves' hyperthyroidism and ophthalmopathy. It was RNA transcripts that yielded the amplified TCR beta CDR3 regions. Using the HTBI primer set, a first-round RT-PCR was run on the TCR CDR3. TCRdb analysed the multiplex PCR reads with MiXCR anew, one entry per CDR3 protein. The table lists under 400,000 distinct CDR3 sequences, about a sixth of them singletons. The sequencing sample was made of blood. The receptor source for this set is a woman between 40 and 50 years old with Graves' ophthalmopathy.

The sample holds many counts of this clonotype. Here the CDR3 reads CASSFRGLPEAFF. In DNA form, the CDR3 reads TGTGCCAGCAGTTTTAGGGGGCTGCCTGAAGCTTTCTTT. V and J are TRBV28 and TRBJ1-1, with TRBD1 matching 7 bases. Germline CDR1 and CDR2: MDHEN and SYDVKM. The CDR3 has 13 residues. V dropped 3 bases and J dropped 6; count of bases not matched to a gene: 4.

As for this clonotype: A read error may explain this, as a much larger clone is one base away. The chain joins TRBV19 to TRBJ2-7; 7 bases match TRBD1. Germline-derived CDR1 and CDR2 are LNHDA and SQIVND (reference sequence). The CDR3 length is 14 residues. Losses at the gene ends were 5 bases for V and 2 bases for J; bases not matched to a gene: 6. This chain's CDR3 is CASSLKTGPYEQYF. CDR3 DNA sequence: TGTGCCAGTAGTCTCAAGACAGGGCCCTACGAGCAGTACTTC.

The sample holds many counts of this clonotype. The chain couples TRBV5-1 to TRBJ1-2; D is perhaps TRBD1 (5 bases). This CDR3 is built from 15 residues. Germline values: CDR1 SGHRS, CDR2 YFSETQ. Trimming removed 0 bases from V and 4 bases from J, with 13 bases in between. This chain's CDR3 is CASSLAVGHSYGYTF. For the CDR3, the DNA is TGCGCCAGCAGCTTGGCCGTAGGACACAGCTATGGCTACACCTTC.

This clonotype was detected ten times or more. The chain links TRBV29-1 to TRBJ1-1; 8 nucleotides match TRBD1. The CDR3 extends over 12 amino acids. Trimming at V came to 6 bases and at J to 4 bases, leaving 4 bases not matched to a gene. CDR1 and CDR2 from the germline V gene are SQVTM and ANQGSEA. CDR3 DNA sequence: TGCAGCGTAGAAACAGGGGGCACTGAAGCTTTCTTT. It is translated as CSVETGGTEAFF.

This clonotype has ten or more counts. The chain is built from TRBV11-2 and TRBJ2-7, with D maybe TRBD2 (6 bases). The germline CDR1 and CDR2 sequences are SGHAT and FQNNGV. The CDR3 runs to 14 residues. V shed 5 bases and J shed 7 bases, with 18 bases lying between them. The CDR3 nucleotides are TGTGCCAGCAGCGCGGGACCCTTTGTGAGGGAGCAGTACTTC. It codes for CASSAGPFVREQYF.

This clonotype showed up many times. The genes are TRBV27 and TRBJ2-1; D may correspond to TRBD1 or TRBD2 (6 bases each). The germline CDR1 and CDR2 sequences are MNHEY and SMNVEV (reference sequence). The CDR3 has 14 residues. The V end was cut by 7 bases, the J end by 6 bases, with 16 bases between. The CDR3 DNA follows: TGTGCCAGCAATCCCGGGGGCAGCCTCAATGAGCAGTTCTTC. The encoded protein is CASNPGGSLNEQFF.

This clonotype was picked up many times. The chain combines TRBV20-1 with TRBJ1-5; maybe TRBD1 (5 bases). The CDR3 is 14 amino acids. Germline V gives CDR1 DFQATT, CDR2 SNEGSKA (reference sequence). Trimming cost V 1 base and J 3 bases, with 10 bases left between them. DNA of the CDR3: TGCAGTGCTAGAGTCGGGACCACCAATCAGCCCCAGCATTTT. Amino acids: CSARVGTTNQPQHF.